The following is a T cell receptor beta chain sequence with its context. Germline is not matched at one junction end, which may reflect a read error. The data derive from a study of blood T cells in healthy people across ages. This CDR3 comprises 16 residues. A sample-barcoded 5' primer and a J-beta primer mix were used in a second PCR of roughly 6 to 12 cycles. TCRdb itself ran the 5' RACE reads through MiXCR, one entry per CDR3 protein. The sample holds about 670,000 distinct CDR3 sequences, less than 45% seen once. This chain joins TRBV12-3 or TRBV12-4 and TRBJ2-3; TRBD2 aligns across 10 bases. The source is a man older than 75 in good health. The sample was blood. The CDR3 DNA reads TGTGCCAGCAGTCCAAGCGGGGGGGCTCCCACAGATACGGAGTATTTT. Its translation: CASSPSGGAPTDTEYF.